The text below deals with one T cell receptor beta chain. No antigen is known for it. One base away there is no much larger clone; base qualities are not given. This sample was sequenced with an Illumina HiSeq 1500. The public reads were reprocessed in TCRdb via fastp at Q25 and MiXCR, keeping in-frame beta chains. Records with the same CDR3 protein are collapsed into one entry carrying the most frequent genes and DNA. In this sample the table shows 400,000 to 600,000 distinct CDR3 sequences, roughly 46% of which occur a single time. 40% to 50% of the sample comes from the top ten. The intended sense of this specimen's treatment or condition label: in vitro stimulation with specific CMV peptide epitopes to enrich CMV-specific T cells. The CDR3 covers 15 residues, taking in both the cysteine and the phenylalanine. The retained sequence is limited to the CDR3, 45 bases, with the frame set at the first base. CDR1 DFQATT and CDR2 SNEGSKA are derived from the germline V gene (reference sequence). The germline ends are 22 bases apart after V is trimmed by 7 bases and J by 4 bases.

The data originate from a study of T cell repertoires in cytomegalovirus infection (dated by TCRdb to about 2019). Context from the whole study: Peptide stimulations targeted recently identified HLA-C-restricted CMV epitopes, whose presentation resists viral immunomodulation, together with well-studied HLA-B-restricted epitopes. The HLA type of each donor mattered for the analysis, because public TCR beta signatures pointed to carriage of CMV infection along with the matching HLA type.

Here is what the overall study found, with its caveats: In both this cohort and an independent roughly 360-donor cohort, the cumulative frequency of public TCR beta family members distinguished carriers of CMV infection plus the relevant HLA type. The ex vivo response was dominated by HLA-C-restricted CMV-specific TCR beta clonotypes, which also provided the single most frequent clonotype in two of eight donors.

This receptor was identified in a human donor in good health (CMV status not recorded). Some clones in this sample may be carry-over from other donors' samples. The rearrangement combines TRBV20-1 with TRBJ1-2; possibly the D gene is TRBD1, per 6 matching bases. The sequencing here drew on cultured PBMCs, taken from culture after CMV antigen stimulation. CDR3 reads: CSVMIPRQALYGYTF. The sequenced DNA is TGCAGTGTTATGATCCCGAGACAGGCCCTCTATGGCTACACCTTC.